The 5 T cell receptor beta chains below come from one sample, sequenced in a study of Graves' ophthalmopathy and Graves' hyperthyroidism. Beta-chain TCR CDR3 regions were amplified from RNA transcripts. Investigators did first-round RT-PCR with HTBI primers, then second-round multiplex PCR. One entry per CDR3 protein, called by TCRdb with MiXCR from the multiplex PCR reads. This table holds roughly 380,000 distinct CDR3 sequences, 15% to 17% found once. The sample taken for sequencing was peripheral blood. These receptors all come from a young woman with stable Graves' hyperthyroidism.

This clonotype showed up many times. The genes are TRBV4-2 and TRBJ1-1; 7 positions agree with TRBD1. The V and J ends lost 3 bases and 4 bases, in that order; junction bases with no gene match: 11. CDR1 and CDR2 (germline): LGHNA, YNFKEQ. The CDR3 consists of 16 residues. The chain's CDR3 is CASSQGVGGGGTEAFF. The DNA of the CDR3 is TGTGCCAGCAGCCAGGGGGTTGGAGGGGGCGGCACTGAAGCTTTCTTT.

The chain employs TRBV12-3 or TRBV12-4 and TRBJ2-3, with D unclear. This CDR3 has 12 residues. V gave up 8 bases and J gave up 4 bases, with 10 bases separating them. CDR3: CASASDADTQYF. In nucleotides, the CDR3 is TGTGCCAGCGCCTCCGATGCAGATACGCAGTATTTT.

This clonotype was found many times. J is TRBJ1-2 and V is TRBV7-9, with a possible D match to TRBD1 (6 bases). Per germline, CDR1 SEHNR and CDR2 FQNEAQ (reference sequence). CDR3 length equals 16 residues. Trimming removed 1 base at V and 5 bases at J, with 17 bases between. CDR3 residues: CASSLGPGGGKYGYTF. CDR3 nucleotide sequence: TGTGCCAGCAGCTTAGGTCCCGGCGGGGGCAAGTATGGCTACACCTTC.

This clonotype was counted at least ten times. This sequence joins TRBV6-5 and TRBJ2-4; 9 positions match TRBD1. The CDR3 contains 15 residues. V was pared by 6 bases and J by 7 bases, with 10 bases of the junction left unmatched. Germline CDR1 and CDR2: MNHEY and SVGAGI. The CDR3 sequence is CASRGGDRVSNIQYF. CDR3 in DNA: TGTGCCAGCAGAGGGGGGGACAGGGTTTCGAACATTCAGTACTTC.

About this clonotype: This clone may be a read error of a much larger clone one base away. As DNA, the CDR3 is TGCGCCAGCTGTTTCAAGGGTCTCGAGACCCAGTACTTC. This encodes CASCFKGLETQYF. V usage is TRBV5-1 and J usage is TRBJ2-5, with unresolved D. CDR1 is SGHRS, CDR2 YFSETQ, per germline. The CDR3 runs 13 residues. Trimming shortened V by 7 bases and J by 5 bases, and 15 bases separated the two germline ends. Complete variable domain (other parts from reference TRBV5-1 and TRBJ2-5): KAGVTQTPRYLIKTRGQQVTLSCSPISGHRSVSWYQQTPGQGLQFLFEYFSETQRNKGNFPGRFSGRQFSNSRSEMNVSTLELGDSALYLCASCFKGLETQYFGPGTRLLVL.